The 7 T cell receptor beta chains given below trace back to one sample, sequenced in a study of T-cell reconstitution after alpha-beta-depleted transplantation in children. Unique molecular identifiers were incorporated into the prepared TCRbeta library. Via MiXCR, TCRdb re-called the PCR reads, giving one row per CDR3 protein. The sample shows about 980,000 distinct CDR3 sequences, 25% to 35% of them seen only once. The sample was PBMCs, mostly from graft donor cells, taken 360 days after TCRalphabeta/CD19-depleted stem cell transplant. Receptors originate from a boy in the first two years of life who had a stem cell transplant for SCID, so the T cells may come from the graft donor.

This sequence joins TRBV5-5 and TRBJ1-1; weak D call: TRBD1 (6 bases). The CDR3 is 14 residues long. Trimming took off 4 bases at V and 4 bases at J, with 14 bases between the two ends. The V gene's germline CDR1 is SGHKS and CDR2 YYEKEE (reference sequence). In DNA form, the CDR3 reads TGTGCCAGCAGCCCATTAGGGGGTTTCACTGAAGCTTTCTTT. Translated, it gives CASSPLGGFTEAFF.

This clonotype was detected a few times. The J gene is TRBJ2-1, the V gene TRBV5-1, with no clear D. V was pared by 4 bases and J by 6 bases, with 11 bases between. The CDR3 has 13 residues. Germline loops: CDR1 SGHRS, CDR2 YFSETQ. Written as DNA, the CDR3 is TGCGCCAGCAGCAGCCCACTTTCCAATGAGCAGTTCTTC. Protein: CASSSPLSNEQFF. The full variable domain, its missing parts supplied by reference TRBV5-1 and TRBJ2-1, is KAGVTQTPRYLIKTRGQQVTLSCSPISGHRSVSWYQQTPGQGLQFLFEYFSETQRNKGNFPGRFSGRQFSNSRSEMNVSTLELGDSALYLCASSSPLSNEQFFGPGTRLTVL.

V and J are TRBV4-3 and TRBJ1-1; D is unclear. The ends were cut back, 1 base at V and 0 bases at J, with 9 bases in the middle. The CDR3 has 15 residues. CDR1 and CDR2 from the germline V gene are LGHNA and YSLEER. As DNA, the CDR3 is TGCGCCAGCAGCCAAGTAAAAGAGTTGAACACTGAAGCTTTCTTT. This encodes CASSQVKELNTEAFF.

This chain connects TRBV7-9 to TRBJ2-3, with a possible D match to TRBD1 (7 bases). CDR3 length: 15 amino acids. V lost 5 bases, J lost 2 bases, and 14 bases lay in between. The V gene's germline CDR1 is SEHNR and CDR2 FQNEAQ (reference sequence). CDR3 amino acids: CASSPEGQTTDTQYF. In DNA, the CDR3 is TGTGCCAGCAGCCCGGAGGGACAGACCACAGATACGCAGTATTTT.

V gene TRBV3-1 combines with J gene TRBJ1-1, with D perhaps matching TRBD1 (5 bases). Looked up from germline, CDR1 is LGHDT and CDR2 is YNNKEL (reference sequence). The germline V and J ends were trimmed by 4 bases and 7 bases, with 10 bases remaining between them. The CDR3 contains 12 residues. The CDR3 coding sequence is TGTGCCAGCAGCCTCCGCCAGGGTGAAGCTTTCTTT. It specifies CASSLRQGEAFF.

This clonotype was found a few times. This sequence joins TRBV7-9 and TRBJ2-3; 7 bases match TRBD1. The V gene's germline CDR1 is SEHNR and CDR2 FQNEAQ (reference sequence). This CDR3 has 14 residues. With V trimmed by 7 bases and J by 2 bases, 6 bases remained unmatched. The CDR3 spells CASTGTDLTDTQYF. CDR3 in DNA: TGTGCCAGCACCGGGACAGACCTCACAGATACGCAGTATTTT.

The chain employs TRBV12-3 or TRBV12-4 and TRBJ2-3, with 11 bases aligning to TRBD1. This CDR3 contains 15 residues. The trim removed 3 bases at V and 5 bases at J, leaving 4 bases unmatched. CDR3 sequence reads: CASSLVDRGQDTQYF. CDR3 in DNA: TGTGCCAGCAGTTTGGTGGACAGGGGGCAAGATACGCAGTATTTT.